This T cell receptor (beta chain) was identified during a study of vaccination and CD4 T cells after COVID-19. Study in general: No peptide, an HIV-1 Nef pool, or a CEFX pool was what each control culture received.

Scientists ran DNA taken from cultured CD4+ T cells through the Oncomine TCR Beta short-read assay for sequencing. MiXCR, run by TCRdb on the PCR reads, gives a single entry per CDR3 protein. The sample has around 7,000 distinct CDR3 sequences; 43% are singletons. With regard to this clonotype: As yet, its antigen is unknown.

V was cut by 5 bases and J by 5 bases, with 16 bases left in between. This CDR3 is built from 14 residues. Germline assignment: CDR1 SNHLY and CDR2 FYNNEI. Noted treatment: approximately 10-day PBMC culture with coronavirus spike peptide pools or control peptides (ViraFEST assay). Those CD4+ T cells from the unexposed donor predate the COVID-19 pandemic (2011-2018). As cell numbers allowed, unexposed-donor CD4+ T cells faced SARS-CoV-2 S/N and four cold-coronavirus spikes. V is TRBV2 and J is TRBJ2-7; D ambiguous. The origin of this receptor is a human donor in good health. The sample comprised CD4+ T cells from blood, cultured in vitro. As DNA, the CDR3 is TGTGCCAGCAGTTTAATGAGAGAACGAAACGAGCAGTACTTC. This translates into CASSLMRERNEQYF.